This is a list of T cell receptor beta chains from one sample in a study of blood T cell repertoires in COVID-19. The repertoire was sequenced with immunoSEQ multiplex PCR; TCRdb's copy has only in-frame clones and lacks some. The sample consists of about 210,000 clones, around 82% of them appearing once. Sample: peripheral blood. Every receptor here comes from a human donor in a cohort sampled during active COVID-19. Both conserved end residues are part of each CDR3. The D gene is left open where the match is weak. Some rows mark clone size as missing; the rest say once, few, many or name a class of expanded clone.

TRBV3-1/TRBV3-2,16,TRBD2,-,TRBJ2-1,CASSQELAGEFNEQFF,TGTGCCAGCAGCCAGGAACTAGCGGGAGAATTTAATGAGCAGTTCTTC
TRBV19,12,-,-,TRBJ1-1,CASRDRNTEAFF,TGTGCCAGTAGGGACAGGAACACTGAAGCTTTCTTT
TRBV6-2/TRBV6-3,17,-,-,TRBJ2-7,CASSYSLSDRQSYEQYF,TGTGCCAGCAGTTACTCTTTAAGTGACAGGCAAAGCTACGAGCAGTACTTC
TRBV19,15,-,few,TRBJ1-6,CASTWEYREGSPLHF,TGTGCCAGTACCTGGGAATACAGGGAGGGTTCACCCCTCCACTTT
TRBV3-1/TRBV3-2,15,-,few,TRBJ2-3,CASSQDRSGPNTQYF,TGTGCCAGCAGCCAAGACCGTAGCGGCCCGAATACGCAGTATTTT
TRBV28,13,TRBD1,-,TRBJ1-2,CASSLGGDYGYTF,TGTGCCAGCAGCCTAGGGGGCGACTATGGCTACACCTTC
TRBV9,14,-,-,TRBJ1-1,CASSVDGVGTEAFF,TGTGCCAGCAGCGTAGACGGGGTCGGCACTGAAGCTTTCTTT
TRBV11-2,15,-,-,TRBJ1-4,CASRLTGLFNEKLFF,TGTGCCAGCAGGTTAACAGGGCTGTTTAATGAAAAACTGTTTTTT
TRBV12-2,14,-,-,TRBJ1-3,CASPPTRVGNTIYF,TGTGCAAGTCCCCCCACGCGGGTTGGAAACACCATATATTTT
TRBV7-8,16,-,-,TRBJ2-2,CASSLLWGQNTGELFF,TGTGCCAGCAGCTTATTGTGGGGCCAGAACACCGGGGAGCTGTTTTTT
TRBV28,14,TRBD2,-,TRBJ2-3,CASRGGLAGNTQYF,TGTGCCAGCAGGGGAGGGCTAGCGGGCAATACGCAGTATTTT
TRBV3-1/TRBV3-2,18,TRBD2,-,TRBJ2-7,CASSRPGLAGGPNGEQYF,TGTGCCAGCAGCCGGCCGGGACTAGCGGGAGGGCCCAACGGCGAGCAGTACTTC
TRBV5-1,16,-,-,TRBJ2-5,CASSLGGGGAGETQYF,TGCGCCAGCAGCTTGGGAGGTGGGGGCGCAGGGGAGACCCAGTACTTC
TRBV5-4,18,TRBD2,few,TRBJ2-1,CASSLVGWGGRGVNEQFF,TGTGCCAGCAGCTTGGTGGGCTGGGGCGGGAGAGGGGTCAATGAGCAGTTCTTC
TRBV24-1,14,-,-,TRBJ1-1,CATSDPRLNTEAFF,TGTGCCACCAGTGACCCTAGATTGAACACTGAAGCTTTCTTT
TRBV5-1,13,-,-,TRBJ1-4,CASSGGADEKLFF,TGCGCCAGCAGCGGGGGCGCGGATGAAAAACTGTTTTTT
TRBV3-1/TRBV3-2,16,TRBD1,few,TRBJ1-6,CASSQGTGGYNSPLHF,TGTGCCAGCAGCCAAGGTACAGGGGGATATAATTCACCCCTCCACTTT
TRBV5-6,12,-,-,TRBJ1-2,CASSKQGYGYTF,TGTGCCAGCAGCAAACAGGGCTATGGCTACACCTTC
TRBV19,16,TRBD1,-,TRBJ2-3,CASSITGTGGPDTQYF,TGTGCCAGTAGTATAACGGGGACAGGGGGCCCAGATACGCAGTATTTT
TRBV18,16,TRBD2,once,TRBJ2-2,CASSLGLAGPTGELFF,TGTGCCAGCTCCCTGGGACTAGCGGGGCCCACCGGGGAGCTGTTTTTT
TRBV3-1/TRBV3-2,15,TRBD1,-,TRBJ1-5,CASSQFTGGIQPQHF,TGTGCCAGCAGCCAGTTCACAGGGGGCATTCAGCCCCAGCATTTT
TRBV9,14,TRBD1,-,TRBJ2-2,CASSRTGDTGELFF,TGTGCCAGCAGCAGGACAGGGGACACCGGGGAGCTGTTTTTT
TRBV6-5,15,TRBD1,-,TRBJ1-3,CASSPGQGFGNTIYF,TGTGCCAGCAGCCCGGGACAGGGGTTTGGAAACACCATATATTTT
TRBV5-4,17,TRBD2,-,TRBJ2-5,CASSLGLAGVMQETQYF,TGTGCCAGCAGCCTGGGACTAGCGGGGGTGATGCAAGAGACCCAGTACTTC
TRBV14,14,-,-,TRBJ2-5,CASSRTPSGETQYF,TGTGCCAGCAGCCGGACCCCCTCGGGGGAGACCCAGTACTTC
TRBV7-3,15,TRBD1,few,TRBJ2-2,CASSVPRGTPGELFF,TGTGCCAGCAGCGTACCCAGGGGGACACCCGGGGAGCTGTTTTTT
TRBV5-1,13,-,-,TRBJ2-2,CASTEGAAGELFF,TGCGCCAGCACGGAGGGGGCGGCGGGGGAGCTGTTTTTT
TRBV6-2/TRBV6-3,24,TRBD2,-,TRBJ2-1,CASSPLDSLLAGGRDGSSYNEQFF,TGTGCCAGCAGCCCTTTAGACTCCCTTCTAGCGGGAGGTCGGGATGGAAGCTCCTACAATGAGCAGTTCTTC
TRBV5-1,14,-,-,TRBJ2-1,CASSLVGSLNEQFF,TGCGCCAGCAGCTTGGTCGGGAGTCTCAATGAGCAGTTCTTC
TRBV5-1,15,-,few,TRBJ1-1,CASSLEAGMGTEAFF,TGCGCCAGCAGCTTGGAGGCAGGGATGGGCACTGAAGCTTTCTTT
TRBV5-4,13,-,-,TRBJ1-1,CASSSAQNTEAFF,TGTGCCAGCAGCTCTGCGCAGAACACTGAAGCTTTCTTT
TRBV7-2,13,-,-,TRBJ2-5,CASSVTGTETQYF,TGTGCCAGCAGCGTTACAGGGACGGAGACCCAGTACTTC
TRBV12-3/TRBV12-4,12,TRBD1,many,TRBJ1-2,CASSSTGARYTF,TGTGCCAGCAGTTCAACAGGGGCGCGCTACACCTTC
TRBV9,15,-,-,TRBJ1-1,CASSVDALMNTEAFF,TGTGCCAGCAGCGTAGATGCGTTAATGAACACTGAAGCTTTCTTT
TRBV28,18,TRBD1,-,TRBJ1-6,CASSLPTGTGPSSSPLHF,TGTGCCAGCAGTTTACCCACCGGGACAGGGCCCTCTTCTTCACCCCTCCACTTT
TRBV7-8,17,TRBD1,-,TRBJ2-7,CASSLNWDRFLLYEQYF,TGTGCCAGCAGCCTAAACTGGGACAGGTTTTTACTCTACGAGCAGTACTTC
TRBV3-1/TRBV3-2,15,TRBD1,-,TRBJ2-3,CASSPTGVYTDTQYF,TGTGCCAGCAGCCCTACAGGGGTGTACACAGATACGCAGTATTTT
TRBV6-2/TRBV6-3,13,-,once,TRBJ1-2,CASSTGGDYGYTF,TGTGCCAGCAGCACGGGGGGAGACTATGGCTACACCTTC
TRBV9,12,-,-,TRBJ2-7,CASSVEGFEQYF,TGTGCCAGCAGCGTAGAGGGGTTCGAGCAGTACTTC
TRBV27,18,-,-,TRBJ1-1,CASTPTGWTGVVNTEAFF,TGTGCCAGCACTCCCACAGGCTGGACGGGAGTGGTGAACACTGAAGCTTTCTTT
TRBV5-4,12,-,-,TRBJ1-1,CASSWGTEGAFF,TGTGCCAGCAGCTGGGGGACGGAGGGAGCTTTCTTT
TRBV6-5,13,TRBD1,-,TRBJ1-3,CASNEGAGNTIYF,TGTGCCAGCAACGAGGGGGCCGGAAACACCATATATTTT